Below, 3 T cell receptor beta chains from the same sample are listed, as sequenced in a study of blood T cell repertoires in COVID-19. Sequencing was performed with immunoSEQ multiplex PCR; in TCRdb, only in-frame clones are kept and a portion is missing. Of roughly 80,000 clones listed, more than 75% are singletons. The material sequenced was peripheral blood. These receptors were collected from a human donor in a cohort sampled during active COVID-19.

The chain is built from TRBV6-5 and TRBJ2-5; 11 bases are shared with TRBD2. V shed 6 bases, J shed 5 bases, and the junction held 8 bases outside the gene matches. The germline gives CDR1 MNHEY, CDR2 SVGAGI. The CDR3 has 15 residues. This chain's CDR3 is CASRVTSGVMETQYF. For the CDR3, the DNA is TGTGCCAGCAGGGTGACTAGCGGGGTGATGGAGACCCAGTACTTC.

The J gene is TRBJ2-2, the V gene TRBV13, with D possibly matching TRBD2 (7 bases). The CDR3 is 15 amino acids. In germline, CDR1 is PRHDT, CDR2 FYEKMQ (reference sequence). Trimming stripped 3 bases from V and 4 bases from J, with 12 bases between. The CDR3 spells CASSFWGGGTGELFF. In nucleotides, the CDR3 is TGTGCCAGCAGCTTCTGGGGAGGGGGCACCGGGGAGCTGTTTTTT.

This sequence joins TRBV24-1 and TRBJ2-2; the match to TRBD1 covers 7 bases. The CDR3 extends over 14 amino acids. Germline-derived CDR1 and CDR2 are KGHDR and SFDVKD. V trimming: 9 bases; J trimming: 3 bases; junction bases outside the gene matches: 6. CDR3 nucleotides: TGTGCCACCCAGGACAGGACCCACACCGGGGAGCTGTTTTTT. It codes for CATQDRTHTGELFF.